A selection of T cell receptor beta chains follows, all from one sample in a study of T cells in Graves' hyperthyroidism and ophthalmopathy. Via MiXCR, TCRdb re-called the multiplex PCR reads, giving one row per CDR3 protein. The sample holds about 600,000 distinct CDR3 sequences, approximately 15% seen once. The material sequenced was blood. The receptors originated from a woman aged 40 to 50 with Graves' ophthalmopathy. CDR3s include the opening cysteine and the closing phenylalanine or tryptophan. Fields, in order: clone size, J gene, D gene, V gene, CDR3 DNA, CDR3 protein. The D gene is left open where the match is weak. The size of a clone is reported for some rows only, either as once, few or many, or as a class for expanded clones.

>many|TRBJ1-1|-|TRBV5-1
TGCGCCAGCAGCCGTGGAGGGCCCGAGAACACTGAAGCTTTCTTT
CASSRGGPENTEAFF
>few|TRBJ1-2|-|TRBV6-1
TGTGCCAGCAGTTCGGCGGGATCCTATGGCTACACCTTC
CASSSAGSYGYTF
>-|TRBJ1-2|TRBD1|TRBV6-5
TGTGCCAGCAGTTACTCGGGACAGGGTCGTTATAGGGGCTACACCTTC
CASSYSGQGRYRGYTF
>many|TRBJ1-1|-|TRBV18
TGTGCCAGCTCACCGACCGAGCTTATGAACACTGAAGCTTTCTTT
CASSPTELMNTEAFF
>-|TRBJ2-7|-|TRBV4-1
TGCGCCAGCAGCCAAACGGACTTATCCTACGAGCAGTACTTC
CASSQTDLSYEQYF
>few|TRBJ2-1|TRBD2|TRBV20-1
TGCAGTGCTAGATGGAGCGGGAGTTCTATTTTCTACAATGAGCAGTTCTTC
CSARWSGSSIFYNEQFF
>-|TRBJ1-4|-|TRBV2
TGTGCCAGCAGGTCAGATTTCGGTGAAAAACTGTTTTTT
CASRSDFGEKLFF
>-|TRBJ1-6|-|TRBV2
TGTGCCAGCAGTGAAGAGGGGACCTTTAATTCACCCCTCCACTTT
CASSEEGTFNSPLHF
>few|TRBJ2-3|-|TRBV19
TGTGCCAGTAGTATGTCCAGGGGTGCAGATACGCAGTATTTT
CASSMSRGADTQYF
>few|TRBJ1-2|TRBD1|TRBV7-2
TGTGCCAGCAGCTTCGACAGGGACAACTATGGCTACACCTTC
CASSFDRDNYGYTF
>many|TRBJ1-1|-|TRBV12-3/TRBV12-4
TGTGCCACTTCGACGGGGAACACTGAAGCTTTCTTT
CATSTGNTEAFF
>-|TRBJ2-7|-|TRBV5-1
TGCGCCAGCAGCCCAGGACTGCCTGGCGAGCAGTACTTC
CASSPGLPGEQYF
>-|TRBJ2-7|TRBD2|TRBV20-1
TGCAGTGCCAGAGTAGCGGGAGGGTCCTACGAGCAGTACTTC
CSARVAGGSYEQYF
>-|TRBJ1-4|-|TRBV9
TGTGCCAGCAGCGTAGCTAACGGTGGAAAGGAAAAACTGTTTTTT
CASSVANGGKEKLFF
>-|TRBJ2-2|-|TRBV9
TGTGCCAGCAGCCCCTGGGCGAGCACCGGGGAGCTGTTTTTT
CASSPWASTGELFF
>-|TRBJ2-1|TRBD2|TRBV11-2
TGTGCCAGCAGTGGGGGGACTAGCGGGGGGATACAATTTTACAATGAGCAGTTCTTC
CASSGGTSGGIQFYNEQFF
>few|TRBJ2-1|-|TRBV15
TGTGCCACCAGCGTGGCTGAGCAGTTCTTC
CATSVAEQFF
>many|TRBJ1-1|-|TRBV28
TGTGCCAGCAGTGGTCAGGGTTGGGGCGCTGAAGCTTTCTTT
CASSGQGWGAEAFF
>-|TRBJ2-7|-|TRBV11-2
TGTGCCAGCAGCAGCCCAGGGACGGGCGAGCAGTACTTC
CASSSPGTGEQYF
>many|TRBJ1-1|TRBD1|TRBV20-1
TGCAGTGCTGGGGACAGGGCGGACACTGAAGCTTTCTTT
CSAGDRADTEAFF
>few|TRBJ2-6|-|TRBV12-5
TGTGCTAGTGGGAACAGCCTCTCTGGGGCCAACGTCCTGACTTTC
CASGNSLSGANVLTF
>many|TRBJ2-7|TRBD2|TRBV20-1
TGCAGTGCCAGGGGTCTAGCGGGAGTTGGGGGGCAGTACTTC
CSARGLAGVGGQYF
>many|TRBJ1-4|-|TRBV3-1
TGTGCCAGCAGCCAAGCAGGCCGGGGGGGAGGTGAAAAACTGTTTTTT
CASSQAGRGGGEKLFF
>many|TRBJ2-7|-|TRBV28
TGTGAAGGTCCAGGTCCCCACACCTACGAGCAGTACTTC
CEGPGPHTYEQYF
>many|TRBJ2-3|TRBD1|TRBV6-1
TGTGCCAGCAGTGAGAGGACAGGGAGCACAGATACGCAGTATTTT
CASSERTGSTDTQYF
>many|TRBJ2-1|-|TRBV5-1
TGCGCCAGCAGCTTCCCTGCGGGTGATGAGCAGTTCTTC
CASSFPAGDEQFF
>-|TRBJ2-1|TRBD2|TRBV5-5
TGTGCCAGCAGCTTCACAGCCGGGACTAACATATACAATGAGCAGTTCTTC
CASSFTAGTNIYNEQFF
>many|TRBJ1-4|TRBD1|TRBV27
TGTGCCAGCAGTCCTAACCCCAGGGGGGCTAATGAAAAACTGTTTTTT
CASSPNPRGANEKLFF
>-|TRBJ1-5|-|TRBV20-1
TGCAGTGCTATTAACGGTGTCCAGCCCCAGCATTTT
CSAINGVQPQHF
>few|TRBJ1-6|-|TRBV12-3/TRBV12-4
TGTGCCAGCAGTTTATGGGACATCGATTCACCCCTCCACTTT
CASSLWDIDSPLHF
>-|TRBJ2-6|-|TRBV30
TGTGCCTGGAGTTTTCTTGGTGGGGCCAACGTCCTGACTTTC
CAWSFLGGANVLTF
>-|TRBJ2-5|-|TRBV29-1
TGCAGCGTTGAAAAACAGGGAAGGCAGGAGACCCAGTACTTC
CSVEKQGRQETQYF
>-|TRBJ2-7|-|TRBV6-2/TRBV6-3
TGTGCCAGCAGTCTTCTATGGGGGGCCCACGAGCAGTACTTC
CASSLLWGAHEQYF
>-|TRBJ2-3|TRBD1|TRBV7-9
TGTGCCAGCAGCTTAGGGGGACAGAGGACTAGCACAGATACGCAGTATTTT
CASSLGGQRTSTDTQYF
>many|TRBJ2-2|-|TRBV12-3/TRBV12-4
TGTGCCAGCAGTTTAGCGATCGGGGTCGGGGAGCTGTTTTTT
CASSLAIGVGELFF
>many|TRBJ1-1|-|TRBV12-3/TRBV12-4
TGTGCCAGCAGTCCCCAGAGAAACACTGAAGCTTTCTTT
CASSPQRNTEAFF
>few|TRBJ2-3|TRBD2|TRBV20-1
TGCAGTGTTTCCGGGACTAGCGGGAGTCGTTTCAATACGCAGTATTTT
CSVSGTSGSRFNTQYF
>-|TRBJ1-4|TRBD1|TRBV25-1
TGTGCCAGCAGTGAACGACAGGGCACTAATGAAAAACTGTTTTTT
CASSERQGTNEKLFF
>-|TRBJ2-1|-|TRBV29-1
TGCAGCGTGACTGAATCCTACAATGAGCAGTTCTTC
CSVTESYNEQFF
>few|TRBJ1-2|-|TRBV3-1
TGTGCCAGCAGCCAAGGGCGAGGTAGAGGCGGCTACACCTTC
CASSQGRGRGGYTF
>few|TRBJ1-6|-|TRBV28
TGTGCCAGCAGTTTTATGAGTTCACCCCTCCACTTT
CASSFMSSPLHF
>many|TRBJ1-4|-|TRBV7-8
TGTGCCAGCAGCCGCGTGCGGGGCAGGGATGAAAAACTGTTTTTT
CASSRVRGRDEKLFF
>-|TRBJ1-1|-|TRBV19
TGTGCCAGTAGTATCCTCCAGCCGAGGGGAGCTTTCTTT
CASSILQPRGAFF
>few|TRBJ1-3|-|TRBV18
TGTGCCAGCTCACCGGGGCAGGTACCCTCCGGGACCATATATTTT
CASSPGQVPSGTIYF
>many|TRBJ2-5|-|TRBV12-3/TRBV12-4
TGTGCCAGCAGTCCCACCCTCAGCCTACCGTCCCAAGAGACCCAGTACTTC
CASSPTLSLPSQETQYF